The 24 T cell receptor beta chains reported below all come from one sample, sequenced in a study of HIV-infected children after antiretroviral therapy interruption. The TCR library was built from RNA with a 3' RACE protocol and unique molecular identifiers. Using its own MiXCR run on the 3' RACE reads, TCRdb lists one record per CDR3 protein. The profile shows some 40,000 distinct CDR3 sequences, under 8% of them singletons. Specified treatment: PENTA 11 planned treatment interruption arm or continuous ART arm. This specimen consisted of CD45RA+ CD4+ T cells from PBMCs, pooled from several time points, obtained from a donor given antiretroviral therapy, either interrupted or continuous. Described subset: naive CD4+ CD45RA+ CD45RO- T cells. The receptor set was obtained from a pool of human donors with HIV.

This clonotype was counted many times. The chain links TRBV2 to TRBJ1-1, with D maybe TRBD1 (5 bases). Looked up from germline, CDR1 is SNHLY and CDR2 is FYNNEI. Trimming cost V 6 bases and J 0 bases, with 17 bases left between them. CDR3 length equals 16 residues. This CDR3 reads CASRGVRVGLNTEAFF. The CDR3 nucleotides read TGTGCCAGCAGGGGGGTGAGGGTAGGACTGAACACTGAAGCTTTCTTT.

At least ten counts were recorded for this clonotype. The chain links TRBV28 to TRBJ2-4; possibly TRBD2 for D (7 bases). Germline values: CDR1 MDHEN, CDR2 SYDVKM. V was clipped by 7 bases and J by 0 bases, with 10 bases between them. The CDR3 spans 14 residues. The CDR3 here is CASIGGRAKNIQYF. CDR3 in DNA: TGTGCCAGCATCGGGGGGCGAGCCAAAAACATTCAGTACTTC.

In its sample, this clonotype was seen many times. In nucleotides, the CDR3 is TGTGCCAGCAGCCAAGCGGACAGGGTCGGCTACACCTTC. Protein sequence: CASSQADRVGYTF. The rearrangement uses TRBV3-1 and TRBJ1-2; 8 bases align to TRBD1. Germline V lookup: CDR1 LGHDT, CDR2 YNNKEL (reference sequence). Trimming at V came to 1 base and at J to 8 bases, leaving 3 bases not matched to a gene. This CDR3 comprises 13 residues.

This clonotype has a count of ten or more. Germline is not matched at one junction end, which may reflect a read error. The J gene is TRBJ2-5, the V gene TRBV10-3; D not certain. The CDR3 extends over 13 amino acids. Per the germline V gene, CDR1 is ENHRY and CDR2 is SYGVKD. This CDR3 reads CASERVNQDTQYF. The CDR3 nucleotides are TGTGCCAGCGAGCGAGTTAACCAAGACACCCAGTACTTT.

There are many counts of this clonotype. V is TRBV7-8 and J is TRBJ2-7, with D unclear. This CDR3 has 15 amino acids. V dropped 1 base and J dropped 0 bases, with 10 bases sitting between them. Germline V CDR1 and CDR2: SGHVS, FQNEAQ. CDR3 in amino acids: CASSLESTLSYEQYF. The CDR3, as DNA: TGTGCCAGCAGCTTAGAGTCTACTCTCTCCTACGAGCAGTACTTC.

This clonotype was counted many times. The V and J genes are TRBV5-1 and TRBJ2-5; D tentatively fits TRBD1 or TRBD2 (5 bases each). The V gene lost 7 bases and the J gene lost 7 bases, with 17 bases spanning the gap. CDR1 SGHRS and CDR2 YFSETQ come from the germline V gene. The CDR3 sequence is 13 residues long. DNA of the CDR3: TGCGCCAGCGGGGTTAGGGACCCAGGGACCCAGTACTTC. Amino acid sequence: CASGVRDPGTQYF.

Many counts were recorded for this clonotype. CDR3 nucleotide sequence: TGCGCCAGCAGCCGAGACTACGAGCAGTACTTC. Protein sequence: CASSRDYEQYF. V usage is TRBV4-1 and J usage is TRBJ2-7; D unresolved. The CDR3 is made up of 11 amino acids. Germline CDR1 and CDR2: MGHRA and YSYEKL. V lost 4 bases, J lost 3 bases, and 4 bases lay in between.

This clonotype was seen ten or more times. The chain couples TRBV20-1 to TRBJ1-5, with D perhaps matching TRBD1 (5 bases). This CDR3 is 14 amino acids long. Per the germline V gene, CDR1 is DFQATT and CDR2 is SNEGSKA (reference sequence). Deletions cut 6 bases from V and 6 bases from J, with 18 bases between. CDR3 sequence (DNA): TGCAGTGCCCAAAGAAGGGGCTTGGTTCAGCCCCAGCATTTT. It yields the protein CSAQRRGLVQPQHF.

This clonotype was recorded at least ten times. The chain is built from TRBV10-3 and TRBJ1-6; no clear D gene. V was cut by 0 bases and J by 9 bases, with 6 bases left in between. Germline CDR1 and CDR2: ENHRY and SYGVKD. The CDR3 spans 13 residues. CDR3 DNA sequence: TGTGCCATCAGTGAGTCCCGGAGTTCACCCCTCCACTTT. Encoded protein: CAISESRSSPLHF.

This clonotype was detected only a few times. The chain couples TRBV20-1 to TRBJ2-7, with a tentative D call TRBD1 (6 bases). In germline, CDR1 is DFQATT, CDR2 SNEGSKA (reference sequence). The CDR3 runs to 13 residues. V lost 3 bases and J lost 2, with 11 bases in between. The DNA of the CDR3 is TGCAGTGCTAGCGACAGGTTGGCCTACGAGCAGTACTTC. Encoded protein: CSASDRLAYEQYF.

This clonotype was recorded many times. In DNA form, the CDR3 reads TGTGCCACCAGTGATTGGGGGGGAGTTGGATACAATGAGCAGTTCTTC. Translation: CATSDWGGVGYNEQFF. The V gene is TRBV24-1, the J gene TRBJ2-1; TRBD2 aligns across 7 bases. CDR3 length: 16 amino acids. The germline V gene encodes CDR1 KGHDR and CDR2 SFDVKD. The V and J ends lost 2 bases and 4 bases, in that order; junction bases with no gene match: 7.

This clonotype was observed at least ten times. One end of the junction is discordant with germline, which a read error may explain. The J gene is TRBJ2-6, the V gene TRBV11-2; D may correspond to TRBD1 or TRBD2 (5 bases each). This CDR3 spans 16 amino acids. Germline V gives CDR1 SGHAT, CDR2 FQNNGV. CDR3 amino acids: CSSKKIEGTGANVLTF. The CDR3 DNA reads TGTTCCAGCAAAAAAATAGAGGGGACTGGGGCCAACGTCCTGACTTTC.

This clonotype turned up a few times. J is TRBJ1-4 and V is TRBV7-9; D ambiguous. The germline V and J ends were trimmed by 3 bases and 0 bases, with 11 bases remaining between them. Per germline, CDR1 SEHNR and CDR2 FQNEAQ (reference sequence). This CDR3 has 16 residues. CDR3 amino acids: CASSFRREPTNEKLFF. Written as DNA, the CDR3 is TGTGCCAGCAGCTTCCGGAGGGAACCAACTAATGAAAAACTGTTTTTT.

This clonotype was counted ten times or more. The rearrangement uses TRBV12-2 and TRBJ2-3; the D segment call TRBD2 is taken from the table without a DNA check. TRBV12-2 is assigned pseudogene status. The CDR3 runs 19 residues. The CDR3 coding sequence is TGTGCAAGTCGCCTGCCCCTAGCGGGACAATTCCGTAGCACAGATACGCAGTATTTT. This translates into CASRLPLAGQFRSTDTQYF.

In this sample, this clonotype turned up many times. CDR3: CASSSGGIGADTQYF. The CDR3 DNA is TGCGCCAGCTCGTCAGGGGGCATTGGGGCAGATACGCAGTATTTT. The chain is built from TRBV10-1 and TRBJ2-3, with 8 bases that match TRBD1. The ends lost 8 bases at V and 4 bases at J; junction bases unmatched: 11. Germline V gene data show CDR1 as WNHNN and CDR2 as SYGVQD (reference sequence). The CDR3 is made up of 15 amino acids.

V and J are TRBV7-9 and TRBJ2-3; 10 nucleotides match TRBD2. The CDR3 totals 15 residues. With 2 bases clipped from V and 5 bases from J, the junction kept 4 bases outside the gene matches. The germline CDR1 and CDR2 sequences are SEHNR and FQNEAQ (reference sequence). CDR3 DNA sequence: TGTGCCAGCAGCTTAATAGCGGGAGGCGGAGATACGCAGTATTTT. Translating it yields CASSLIAGGGDTQYF.

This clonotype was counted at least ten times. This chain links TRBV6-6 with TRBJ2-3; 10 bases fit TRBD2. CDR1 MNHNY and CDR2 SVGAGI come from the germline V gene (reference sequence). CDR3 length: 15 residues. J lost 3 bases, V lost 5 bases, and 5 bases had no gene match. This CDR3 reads CASSPSGRATDTQYF. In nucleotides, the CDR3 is TGTGCCAGCAGTCCAAGCGGGAGGGCGACAGATACGCAGTATTTT.

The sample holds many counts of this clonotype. The CDR3 sequence: CASSRQGMGGNTIYF. As DNA, the CDR3 is TGTGCCAGCAGCCGACAGGGGATGGGTGGAAACACCATATATTTT. The gene calls are TRBV14 and TRBJ1-3; 8 bases match TRBD1. V gave up 4 bases and J gave up 3 bases; unmatched junction bases: 5. Germline-derived CDR1 and CDR2 are SGHDN and FVKESK. This CDR3 has 15 amino acids.

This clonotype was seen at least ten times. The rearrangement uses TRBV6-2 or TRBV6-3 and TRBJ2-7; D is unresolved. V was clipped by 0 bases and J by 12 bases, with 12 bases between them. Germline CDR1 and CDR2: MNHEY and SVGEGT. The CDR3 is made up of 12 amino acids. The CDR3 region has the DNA TGTGCCAGCAGTTACTCGGCAAAGGGAAGGTACTTC. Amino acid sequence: CASSYSAKGRYF.

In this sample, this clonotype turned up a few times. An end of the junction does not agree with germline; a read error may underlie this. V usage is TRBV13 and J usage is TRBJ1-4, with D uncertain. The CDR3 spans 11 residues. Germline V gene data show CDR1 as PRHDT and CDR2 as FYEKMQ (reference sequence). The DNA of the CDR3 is TGTTCCAGTGATTCCAACGAAAGATTATTTTTC. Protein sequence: CSSDSNERLFF.

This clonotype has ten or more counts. CDR3 bases: TGTGCCAGCAGTTTGGGAAATAGGGGGCCGGGCTATGGCTACACCTTC. It codes for CASSLGNRGPGYGYTF. The V and J genes are TRBV12-3 or TRBV12-4 and TRBJ1-2; 7 bases align to TRBD1. The J segment lost 4 bases and the V segment lost 3 bases, leaving 11 bases of the junction unmatched. CDR3 length equals 16 residues.

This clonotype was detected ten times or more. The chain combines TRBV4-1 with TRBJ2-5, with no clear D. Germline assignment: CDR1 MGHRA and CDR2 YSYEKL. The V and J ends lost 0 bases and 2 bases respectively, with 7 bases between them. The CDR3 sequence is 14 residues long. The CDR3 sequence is CASSQDMAQETQYF. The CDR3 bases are TGCGCCAGCAGCCAAGATATGGCACAAGAGACCCAGTACTTC.

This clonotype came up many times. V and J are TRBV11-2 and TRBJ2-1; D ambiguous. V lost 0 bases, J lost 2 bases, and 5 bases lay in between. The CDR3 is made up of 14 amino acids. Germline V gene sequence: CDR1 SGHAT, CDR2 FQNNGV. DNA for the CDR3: TGTGCCAGCAGCTTAGAACCAGCCTACAATGAGCAGTTCTTC. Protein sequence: CASSLEPAYNEQFF.

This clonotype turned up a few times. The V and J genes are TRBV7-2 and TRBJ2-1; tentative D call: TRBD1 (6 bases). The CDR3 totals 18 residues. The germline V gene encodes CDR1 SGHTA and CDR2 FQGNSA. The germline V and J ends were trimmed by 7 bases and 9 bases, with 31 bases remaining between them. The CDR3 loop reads CASTDSWGTPPGVGEQFF. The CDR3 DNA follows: TGTGCCAGCACCGACAGCTGGGGGACGCCGCCAGGGGTTGGTGAGCAGTTCTTC.